This T cell receptor beta chain was recovered during a study of T-cell memory formation after mild COVID-19. TCRdb re-analysed the 5' RACE reads in MiXCR, keeping a single row per CDR3 protein. This table has approximately 400,000 distinct CDR3 sequences, about 24% appearing once. This clonotype occurred a few times. The CDR3 length is 11 residues. CDR1 and CDR2 from the germline V gene are SQVTM and ANQGSEA. The junction had 2 bases not matched to a gene; V was cut back by 6 bases and J by 5 bases. The gene calls are TRBV29-1 and TRBJ1-1; 8 positions agree with TRBD1. Material: PBMCs or a T cell subset sorted from them (not recorded which). This TCR was recovered from an adult woman who had mild COVID-19 (a few samples of this study predate the infection). Cell type and time point are not known. The CDR3 region has the DNA TGCAGCGTCCAGGGGGCTACTGAAGCTTTCTTT. Its protein product is CSVQGATEAFF.